The text below deals with one T cell receptor (beta chain). Which antigen it targets is not known. It has no much larger one-base neighbor in the sample; base qualities were not kept. Library preparation was by the immunoSEQ multiplex PCR assay. High-throughput TCR-beta CDR3 sequencing of genomic DNA from most patients was performed by Adaptive Biotechnologies. The authors processed their data as follows. TCR sequencing data for 15 to 20 patients were retrieved from Adaptive's ImmunoSEQ software; three other patients were processed with MiXCR and VDJtools. CDR3 nucleotide sequences shared between donor and recipient were removed because the origin of such sequences could not be assigned. To be classed as alloreactive, a clone needed at least 2-fold expansion over unstimulated cells and a minimum CFSE-low frequency of 0.002% (template counts) or 0.001% (read counts). Mappable clones were those detected in sequenced pre-transplant spleen, lymph node, or MLR CFSE-low populations of the donor or recipient. Cumulative frequency of alloreactive clones was calculated as a percentage of all sequences weighted by copy number. TCRdb mirrors the immuneACCESS table, restricted to in-frame sequences. Some clones are absent from its copies; in checked studies, under half trace to an unresolved V gene, and the reason for the others is unknown. The V and J calls and clone size are taken from that table; D and trimming were inferred from the DNA. This sample lists fewer than 10,000 clones; approximately 77% were detected once. The ten most abundant clones make up 20% to 25% of the sample.

Intraepithelial and lamina propria lymphocytes were isolated from graft specimens using dithiothreitol, EDTA incubations and collagenase D digestion. Serial intestinal graft biopsy specimens collected up to 600 days after transplant underwent bulk TCR-beta sequencing. The entry originates in a study of graft-versus-host responses after intestinal transplantation (dated by TCRdb to the early 2020s). Background on the whole study: The transplants that recipients received were multivisceral, liver-intestinal, or isolated intestinal. Anti-thymocyte globulin induction was given to all recipients, followed by maintenance tacrolimus and steroids for two to four years. Alloreactive clones were identified by sequencing pre-transplant mixed lymphocyte reaction products and comparing them with unstimulated pre-transplant donor and recipient T cells. Bulk TCR-beta CDR3 sequencing was used to track graft-versus-host and host-versus-graft alloreactive T cell clones in the graft, circulation and bone marrow after intestinal transplantation. A peak of at least 4% donor T cells among recipient peripheral blood mononuclear cells was the definition used for donor T cell macrochimerism. The cohort enrolled approximately 24 intestinal transplant recipients including one retransplant, and 3 patients lacking pretransplant specimens were excluded. Samples from a few later patients were sequenced in-house on an Illumina MiSeq with MiXCR processing rather than by the commercial service.

What the authors observed across the whole study: Conclusions were limited by the relatively low number and heterogeneity of intestinal transplant patients. GvH clones were detected in recipient bone marrow, and some of these GvH clones were observed earlier in ileal mucosa or blood, consistent with an intestinal mucosal origin. Early after transplant, peak levels of circulating GvH clones were associated with declines in HvG clones. In the allografts of patients with donor T cell macrochimerism, GvH to HvG T cell clonal ratios were high.

Sequenced material: ileum tissue, taken 472 days after intestinal transplantation. This clonotype originated in a human patient who received an intestinal transplant, so some T cells may come from the graft donor.

The nucleotides are TGTGCCAGCAGCGTAGGAGACGCGAGCTCCTATAATTCACCCCTCCACTTT. Its translation reads: CASSVGDASSYNSPLHF. The chain was built from TRBV9 and TRBJ1-6; the D gene cannot be resolved reliably. There are 17 amino acids in the CDR3, from cysteine to phenylalanine inclusive. Of all the DNA, just the CDR3 is kept, 51 bases in frame from base 1. The germline V gene yields SGDLS for CDR1 and YYNGEE for CDR2. The germline ends are 10 bases apart after V is trimmed by 0 bases and J by 0 bases.